This T cell receptor beta chain came from a study of T cells in Graves' hyperthyroidism and ophthalmopathy. The sample holds many counts of this clonotype. The TCR beta CDR3 regions underwent amplification using RNA transcripts as the source. The HTBI primer set was used in a first-round RT-PCR of the TCR CDR3. MiXCR, run by TCRdb on the multiplex PCR reads, gives a single entry per CDR3 protein. Altogether fewer than 700,000 distinct CDR3 sequences are present, around 15% being singletons, with the ten largest covering 3.8%. The sample consisted of blood. This TCR came from a woman in her twenties or thirties with Graves' hyperthyroidism.

CDR3 protein: CASSPATSDYTGELFF. In DNA form, the CDR3 reads TGTGCCAGCAGCCCCGCGACTAGCGACTACACCGGGGAGCTGTTTTTT. The rearrangement links TRBV7-9 to TRBJ2-2, with 8 bases identical to TRBD2. J lost 3 bases, V lost 5 bases, and 8 bases had no gene match. Germline CDR1 SEHNR, CDR2 FQNEAQ (reference sequence). The CDR3 runs 16 residues.